Listed below are T cell receptor beta chains from one sample, sequenced in a study of CD8+ T cells in alopecia areata. TCRdb's table, derived via immunoSEQ multiplex PCR, lists solely in-frame clones and lacks some. The sample has some 130,000 clones; roughly 52% are singletons. Sequencing used CD8+ T cells sorted from blood, obtained at week 4, from a patient treated with tofacitinib. These TCRs come from a human donor with alopecia areata. The CDR3 runs from the conserved cysteine through the conserved F or W. D genes are given only for firm matches. Not every row has a clone size; where given, it reads once, few, many or a size class.

TRBV5-1	TRBD1	TRBJ2-7	.	CASSSSRQGASHEQYF	TGCGCCAGCAGCTCCTCAAGACAGGGGGCTTCCCACGAGCAGTACTTC
TRBV10-3	.	TRBJ1-5	few	CASSEVSQPQHF	TGTGCCAGCAGTGAAGTGAGTCAGCCCCAGCATTTT
TRBV30	TRBD1	TRBJ2-7	few	CAWSGRGFSEQYF	TGTGCCTGGAGTGGCAGGGGGTTTTCCGAGCAGTACTTC
TRBV7-2	.	TRBJ2-3	few	CASSPRRVSTDTQYF	TGTGCCAGCAGCCCTAGACGGGTTAGCACAGATACGCAGTATTTT
TRBV5-1	.	TRBJ2-7	.	CASSLDHSSESYEQYF	TGCGCCAGCAGCTTGGACCACTCTAGCGAGTCCTACGAGCAGTACTTC
TRBV4-1	.	TRBJ2-1	.	CASSQATGNEQFF	TGCGCCAGCAGCCAAGCCACAGGCAATGAGCAGTTCTTC
TRBV4-1	TRBD1	TRBJ1-4	.	CASSQDVSQGASEKLFF	TGCGCCAGCAGCCAAGATGTTAGCCAGGGGGCAAGTGAAAAACTGTTTTTT
TRBV29-1	TRBD1	TRBJ2-5	few	CSADTGQDQETQYF	TGCAGCGCCGATACAGGACAGGACCAAGAGACCCAGTACTTC
TRBV30	.	TRBJ2-1	.	CAWSPLGDEQFF	TGTGCCTGGAGTCCGCTCGGGGATGAGCAGTTCTTC
TRBV25-1	.	TRBJ2-5	.	CASSEVVTQYF	TGTGCCAGCAGTGAAGTGGTGACCCAGTACTTC
TRBV29-1	TRBD1	TRBJ1-4	.	CSALPGQGLPTNEKLFF	TGCAGCGCTTTACCGGGACAGGGTCTTCCAACTAATGAAAAACTGTTTTTT
TRBV30	.	TRBJ2-4	.	CAWSVRKVKGAKNIQYF	TGTGCCTGGAGTGTACGAAAAGTGAAGGGGGCCAAAAACATTCAGTACTTC
TRBV14	TRBD1	TRBJ2-2	.	CASSQIAGGAPGELFF	TGTGCCAGCAGCCAAATTGCAGGGGGCGCCCCCGGGGAGCTGTTTTTT
TRBV4-1	.	TRBJ2-3	.	CASSPGVYTDTQYF	TGCGCCAGCAGCCCCGGGGTATACACAGATACGCAGTATTTT
TRBV29-1	TRBD1	TRBJ2-7	few	CSVEDLTGGKYEQYF	TGCAGCGTTGAAGATCTGACAGGGGGCAAATACGAGCAGTACTTC
TRBV9	.	TRBJ1-6	.	CASSVAIGGDSPLHF	TGTGCCAGCAGCGTAGCAATCGGGGGGGACTCACCCCTCCACTTT
TRBV5-6	.	TRBJ2-1	.	CASSWASDPYNEQFF	TGTGCCAGCAGCTGGGCTAGCGACCCCTACAATGAGCAGTTCTTC
TRBV5-1	TRBD1	TRBJ1-4	.	CASSSGQNNEKLFF	TGCGCCAGCAGCTCGGGACAGAATAATGAAAAACTGTTTTTT
TRBV29-1	TRBD1	TRBJ2-3	few	CSVLGTGGTDTQYF	TGCAGCGTCCTCGGGACAGGGGGCACAGATACGCAGTATTTT
TRBV9	.	TRBJ1-1	.	CASSVATRVGRNTEAFF	TGTGCCAGCAGCGTAGCTACTCGCGTAGGAAGGAACACTGAAGCTTTCTTT
TRBV30	.	TRBJ2-7	.	CAWRLDNLPLEQYF	TGTGCCTGGAGACTTGACAATCTCCCTCTCGAGCAGTACTTC
TRBV4-3	.	TRBJ1-4	.	CASSQVWAGKEKLFF	TGCGCCAGCAGCCAAGTGTGGGCAGGCAAAGAAAAACTGTTTTTT
TRBV7-9	TRBD1	TRBJ2-7	.	CASSDRDRVYEQYF	TGTGCCAGCAGCGACCGGGACAGGGTCTACGAGCAGTACTTC
TRBV29-1	.	TRBJ2-7	.	CSVVETDKKQYF	TGCAGCGTTGTTGAGACGGATAAGAAGCAGTACTTC
TRBV7-2	.	TRBJ2-3	once	CASSLVVAVFTDTQYF	TGTGCCAGCAGCTTAGTTGTAGCGGTATTCACAGATACGCAGTATTTT
TRBV30	.	TRBJ2-7	.	CAWSLGAKGEQYF	TGTGCCTGGAGCCTGGGGGCCAAGGGCGAGCAGTACTTC
TRBV6-5	TRBD2	TRBJ2-5	.	CASSSTGTSGETQYF	TGTGCCAGCAGTTCCACCGGGACTAGCGGGGAGACCCAGTACTTC
TRBV7-9	TRBD2	TRBJ2-5	.	CASSPTSGVRETQYF	TGTGCCAGCAGCCCCACTAGCGGGGTCAGAGAGACCCAGTACTTC
TRBV23-1	TRBD1	TRBJ1-5	.	CASSFGAAGTAFYSNQPQHF	TGCGCCAGCAGCTTTGGGGCCGCCGGGACAGCATTTTATAGCAATCAGCCCCAGCATTTT
TRBV6-5	TRBD1	TRBJ2-2	.	CASSQRDRVTGELFF	TGTGCCAGCAGCCAGCGGGACAGGGTGACCGGGGAGCTGTTTTTT
TRBV6-4	TRBD2	TRBJ2-1	.	CASSVSGGANEQFF	TGTGCCAGCAGTGTTAGCGGGGGGGCCAATGAGCAGTTCTTC
TRBV5-6	.	TRBJ1-5	.	CASSSATVGSVQPQHF	TGTGCCAGCAGCTCAGCGACAGTCGGATCGGTTCAGCCCCAGCATTTT
TRBV7-8	TRBD1	TRBJ1-6	.	CASSLDSTGGKGGGPPLHF	TGTGCCAGCAGCTTAGATTCGACAGGGGGAAAAGGAGGGGGACCACCCCTCCACTTT